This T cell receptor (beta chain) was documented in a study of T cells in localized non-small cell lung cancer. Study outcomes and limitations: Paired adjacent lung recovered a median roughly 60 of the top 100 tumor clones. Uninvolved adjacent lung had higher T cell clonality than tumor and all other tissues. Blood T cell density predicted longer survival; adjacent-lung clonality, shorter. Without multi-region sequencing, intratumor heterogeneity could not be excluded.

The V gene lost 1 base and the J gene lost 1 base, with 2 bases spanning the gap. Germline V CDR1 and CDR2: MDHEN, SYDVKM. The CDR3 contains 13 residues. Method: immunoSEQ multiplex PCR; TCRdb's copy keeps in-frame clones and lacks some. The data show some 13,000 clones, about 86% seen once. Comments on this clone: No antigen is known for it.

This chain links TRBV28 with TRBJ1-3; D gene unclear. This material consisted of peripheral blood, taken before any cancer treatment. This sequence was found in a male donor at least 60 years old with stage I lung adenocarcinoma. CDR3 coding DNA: TGTGCCAGCAGTTTATTGTCTGGAAACACCATATATTTT. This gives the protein CASSLLSGNTIYF.